A single sample is the source of the 19 T cell receptor beta chains below, sequenced in a study of Graves' ophthalmopathy and Graves' hyperthyroidism. RNA served as the template for amplifying TCR beta CDR3 regions. An opening RT-PCR round employed HTBI primers and preceded a second-round multiplex PCR. Via MiXCR, TCRdb re-called the multiplex PCR reads, giving one row per CDR3 protein. The profile covers around 1.1 million distinct CDR3 sequences, with 35% to 40% appearing a single time and 11% taken by the ten largest. Material: peripheral blood or thyroid tissue (not recorded which). These receptors originate from an adult man with Graves' hyperthyroidism.

This CDR3 reads CATSRDPRSGGYTF. CDR3 DNA: TGTGCCACCAGCAGAGATCCCAGGTCCGGAGGCTACACCTTC. The gene calls are TRBV15 and TRBJ1-2; D is uncertain. Trimming left V 0 bases short and J 8 bases short, with 13 bases between. Germline V lookup: CDR1 LNHNV, CDR2 YYDKDF (reference sequence). The CDR3 sequence is 14 residues long.

This clonotype was recorded many times. The chain is built from TRBV6-5 and TRBJ2-7; 9 bases are shared with TRBD1. Trimming removed 11 bases from V and 3 bases from J; junction bases left unmatched: 11. CDR3 size: 14 residues. Germline CDR1 MNHEY, CDR2 SVGAGI. The CDR3 nucleotides read TGTGCCGCTCGGGGGACAGGGTTTCTCTACGAGCAGTACTTC. Amino acids: CAARGTGFLYEQYF.

This clonotype has only a few counts. The rearrangement links TRBV6-5 to TRBJ1-1, with D unclear. Trimming shortened V by 2 bases and J by 11 bases, and 15 bases separated the two germline ends. CDR1 and CDR2 (germline): MNHEY, SVGAGI. The CDR3 contains 13 residues. CDR3: CASSYNNGLWAFF. CDR3 in DNA: TGTGCCAGCAGTTACAACAACGGCCTGTGGGCTTTCTTT.

This clonotype was detected a few times. This sequence joins TRBV12-3 or TRBV12-4 and TRBJ2-7; 9 positions match TRBD1. Losses at the gene ends were 7 bases for V and 1 base for J; bases not matched to a gene: 5. The CDR3 covers 14 residues. This CDR3 reads CASMPTGGSYEQYF. CDR3 bases: TGTGCCAGCATGCCGACAGGGGGATCCTACGAGCAGTACTTC.

Ten or more counts support this clonotype. V gene TRBV29-1 combines with J gene TRBJ2-5; a possible D gene is TRBD1 (6 bases). Germline V lookup: CDR1 SQVTM, CDR2 ANQGSEA. This CDR3 spans 11 amino acids. Trimming removed 4 bases from V and 5 bases from J, with 8 bases in between. The CDR3 here is CSVARGETQYF. Written as DNA, the CDR3 is TGCAGCGTTGCGAGGGGGGAGACCCAGTACTTC.

The chain is built from TRBV20-1 and TRBJ2-3; D is undetermined. Looked up from germline, CDR1 is DFQATT and CDR2 is SNEGSKA (reference sequence). The CDR3 extends over 12 amino acids. Between the trimmed V and J ends, which lost 2 bases and 5 bases, there was a span of 8 bases. The DNA for the CDR3 is TGCAGTGCTAGACCCGATATAGATACGCAGTATTTT. Translation: CSARPDIDTQYF.

The chain employs TRBV4-1 and TRBJ1-1, with 8 bases that match TRBD1. The CDR3 is 15 residues long. Germline CDR1 reads MGHRA; CDR2 reads YSYEKL. Trimming removed 0 bases from V and 8 bases from J; junction bases left unmatched: 8. CDR3 nucleotide sequence: TGCGCCAGCAGCCAAGAATCCACAGGGGGGGGAGAAGCTTTCTTT. Its translation: CASSQESTGGGEAFF.

Ten or more counts support this clonotype. This chain joins TRBV29-1 and TRBJ2-5; 8 nucleotides match TRBD1. The germline V gene has CDR1 SQVTM and CDR2 ANQGSEA. There are 14 residues in the CDR3. Unmatched junction bases numbered 10, after V lost 6 bases and J lost 4 bases. The CDR3 loop is CSVPGQGFGETQYF. The CDR3 nucleotides are TGCAGCGTACCTGGACAGGGTTTCGGAGAGACCCAGTACTTC.

This clonotype was found many times. V gene TRBV19 combines with J gene TRBJ2-5, with D perhaps being TRBD1 or TRBD2 (5 bases each). CDR3 length: 17 residues. The V end lost 3 bases, the J end lost 7 bases, and 24 bases lay between the germline ends. Germline V gene sequence: CDR1 LNHDA, CDR2 SQIVND (reference sequence). CDR3 in amino acids: CASSMARPGTAPRTQYF. The DNA of the CDR3 is TGTGCCAGTAGTATGGCTAGACCGGGGACCGCTCCACGGACCCAGTACTTC.

The rearrangement links TRBV7-2 to TRBJ2-7; the D is unclear. The germline CDR1 and CDR2 sequences are SGHTA and FQGNSA. V dropped 4 bases and J dropped 4 bases, with 17 bases sitting between them. The CDR3 has 15 amino acids. The CDR3: CASSWLGVPLYEQYF. The CDR3 nucleotides read TGTGCCAGCAGCTGGCTTGGAGTCCCCCTATACGAGCAGTACTTC.

V is TRBV20-1 and J is TRBJ1-6, with D possibly matching TRBD1 (5 bases). V was shortened by 5 bases and J by 2 bases, with 13 bases between the two germline ends. The germline V gene has CDR1 DFQATT and CDR2 SNEGSKA (reference sequence). This CDR3 spans 15 amino acids. The DNA of the CDR3 is TGCAGTGCTCGACTTCAGGGTACCTATAATTCACCCCTCCACTTT. It codes for CSARLQGTYNSPLHF.

The sample holds one count of this clonotype. V usage is TRBV7-9 and J usage is TRBJ2-5; 12 bases match TRBD2. V was clipped by 5 bases and J by 2 bases; unmatched bases: 9. Germline CDR1 reads SEHNR; CDR2 reads FQNEAQ (reference sequence). The CDR3 has 17 residues. DNA for the CDR3: TGTGCCAGCAGCCCTCTACTAGCGGGGGGACCACAAGAGACCCAGTACTTC. Protein: CASSPLLAGGPQETQYF. Supplemented by reference TRBV7-9 and TRBJ2-5, the full variable domain reads DTGVSQNPRHKITKRGQNVTFRCDPISEHNRLYWYRQTLGQGPEFLTYFQNEAQLEKSRLLSDRFSAERPKGSFSTLEIQRTEQGDSAMYLCASSPLLAGGPQETQYFGPGTRLLVL.

This clonotype has ten or more counts. The chain uses TRBV15 and TRBJ2-7; 9 bases are shared with TRBD1. The germline V gene encodes CDR1 LNHNV and CDR2 YYDKDF (reference sequence). Trimming cost V 3 bases and J 3 bases; bases outside gene matches: 6. This CDR3 spans 15 amino acids. This CDR3 reads CATSSRDREIYEQYF. In DNA, the CDR3 is TGTGCCACCAGCAGTAGGGACAGGGAGATCTACGAGCAGTACTTC.

V and J are TRBV12-3 or TRBV12-4 and TRBJ2-5; maybe TRBD1 (5 bases). The V end lost 5 bases, the J end lost 1 base, and 14 bases lay between the germline ends. The CDR3 runs 15 residues. The CDR3 DNA reads as TGTGCCAGCAGTCTTACCAGGCAGGGCCAAGAGACCCAGTACTTC. This codes for CASSLTRQGQETQYF.

This clonotype was seen ten or more times. This sequence joins TRBV7-9 and TRBJ2-7; D not resolved. Between the trimmed V and J ends, which lost 5 bases and 1 base, there was a span of 9 bases. The CDR3 has 13 residues. Germline V gene sequence: CDR1 SEHNR, CDR2 FQNEAQ (reference sequence). CDR3 bases: TGTGCCAGCAGCCCCCAGACATCCTACGAGCAGTACTTC. Protein: CASSPQTSYEQYF.

The J gene is TRBJ2-5, the V gene TRBV7-2; the match to TRBD1 covers 9 bases. The CDR3 covers 17 residues. J was trimmed by 7 bases and V by 1 base; bases with no gene match: 13. CDR1 SGHTA and CDR2 FQGNSA come from the germline V gene. CDR3 residues: CASSLDPGTGYGGTQYF. The CDR3 nucleotides read TGTGCCAGCAGCTTAGATCCCGGGACAGGGTACGGGGGGACCCAGTACTTC. The full variable domain, completed using reference TRBV7-2 and TRBJ2-5, is GAGVSQSPSNKVTEKGKDVELRCDPISGHTALYWYRQSLGQGLEFLIYFQGNSAPDKSGLPSDRFSAERTGGSVSTLTIQRTQQEDSAVYLCASSLDPGTGYGGTQYFGPGTRLLVL.

The sample holds one count of this clonotype. This chain links TRBV24-1 with TRBJ2-1; 9 nucleotides align to TRBD1. Germline V gene sequence: CDR1 KGHDR, CDR2 SFDVKD. Trimming took 3 bases from V and 7 from J; bases not matched to a gene: 6. This CDR3 spans 15 amino acids. In DNA form, the CDR3 reads TGTGCCACCAGTGATGGGACAGGGTATGAGAATGAGCAGTTCTTC. Translated, it gives CATSDGTGYENEQFF.

This clonotype was detected once. The rearrangement links TRBV7-8 to TRBJ1-2, with 7 bases aligning to TRBD1. V lost 5 bases and J lost 5; bases outside the gene matches: 5. Per the germline V gene, CDR1 is SGHVS and CDR2 is FQNEAQ. This CDR3 has 13 amino acids. CDR3 nucleotide sequence: TGTGCCAGCAGCATGGACAGGAGTTATGGCTACACCTTC. It translates to CASSMDRSYGYTF. Complete variable domain (other parts from reference TRBV7-8 and TRBJ1-2): GAGVSQSPRYKVAKRGQDVALRCDPISGHVSLFWYQQALGQGPEFLTYFQNEAQLDKSGLPSDRFFAERPEGSVSTLKIQRTQQEDSAVYLCASSMDRSYGYTFGSGTRLTVV.

About this clonotype: One end of the junction is discordant with germline, which a read error may explain. The genes are TRBV10-3 and TRBJ2-7, with 11 bases identical to TRBD1. Germline CDR1 and CDR2: ENHRY and SYGVKD. This CDR3 has 18 amino acids. For the CDR3, the DNA is TGTGCCAGCAGTTACTCGAACTCGGGACAGGGGGTATCCTACGAGCAGTACTTC. Its protein product is CASSYSNSGQGVSYEQYF.